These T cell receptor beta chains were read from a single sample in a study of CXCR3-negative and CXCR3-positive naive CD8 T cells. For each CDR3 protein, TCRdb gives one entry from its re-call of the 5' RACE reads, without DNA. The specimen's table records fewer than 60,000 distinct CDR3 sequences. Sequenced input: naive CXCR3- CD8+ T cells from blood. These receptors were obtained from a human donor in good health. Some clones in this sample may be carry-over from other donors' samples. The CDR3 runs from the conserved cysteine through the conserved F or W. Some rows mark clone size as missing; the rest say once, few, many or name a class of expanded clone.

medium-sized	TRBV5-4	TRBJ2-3	CASSKGLAGTDTQYF
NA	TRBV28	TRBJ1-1	CASSSRADAFF
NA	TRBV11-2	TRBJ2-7	CASSLVGFYEQYF
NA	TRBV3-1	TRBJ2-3	CASSQGGRILGTQYF
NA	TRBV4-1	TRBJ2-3	CASSHPRTGERDTQYF
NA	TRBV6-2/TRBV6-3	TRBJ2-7	CASRNPDGRSSYEQYF
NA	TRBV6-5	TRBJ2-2	CASSYSSSGELFF
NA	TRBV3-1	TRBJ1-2	CASLCFGGGTNYGYTF
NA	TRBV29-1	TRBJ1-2	CSVDWDPYGYTF
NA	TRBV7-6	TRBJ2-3	CASSLELAGGLLADTQYF
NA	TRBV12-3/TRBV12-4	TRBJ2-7	CASSPSGGAYEQYF
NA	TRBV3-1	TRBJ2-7	CASSHTGLGEQYF
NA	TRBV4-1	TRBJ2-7	CASSQATGTKREQYF
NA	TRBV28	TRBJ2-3	CAVRRSTDTQYF
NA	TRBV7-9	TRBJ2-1	CASSFGGTYNEQFF
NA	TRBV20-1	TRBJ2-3	CSARDYRLAGGTDTQYF
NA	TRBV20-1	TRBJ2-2	CSAQGRDTGELFF
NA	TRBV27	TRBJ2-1	CASRTGSNEQLF
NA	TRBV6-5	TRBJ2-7	CASSPRGGGSYEQYF